One and the same sample provided the 29 T cell receptor beta chains below, sequenced in a study. TCRdb reanalysed the 5' RACE reads using MiXCR and keeps one entry per CDR3 protein. The table records roughly 64,000 distinct CDR3 sequences, 22% of them present only once. The sample taken for sequencing was memory CD4+ T cells sorted from a lymph node. Subset reported: memory CD4+ T cells, CD4+CD45RO+CD25-. These receptors were taken from a female donor with breast cancer.

Notes on this clonotype: Just one base apart from a much larger clone, this may be a read error. The chain recombines TRBV7-6 with TRBJ1-1; D is perhaps TRBD1 (5 bases). Germline CDR1 is SGHVS and CDR2 is FNYEAQ. The CDR3 sequence is 15 residues long. DNA of the CDR3: TGTGCCAGCAGCTTAGCCCCAGGGCTGAACACTGAAGCTCTCTTT. It specifies CASSLAPGLNTEALF.

This clonotype was detected only once. A read error is possible here, since a much larger clone lies one base away. This CDR3 is missing its conserved last phenylalanine or tryptophan, likely due to a read error. The gene calls are TRBV6-2 or TRBV6-3 and TRBJ2-4; no reliable D call. Per germline, CDR1 MNHEY and CDR2 SVGEGT. Trimming stripped 8 bases from V and 6 bases from J, with 8 bases between. There are 11 residues in the CDR3. CDR3 bases: TGTGCCAGCGGCTCGGGAAACATTCAGTACGTC. Protein: CASGSGNIQYV.

The sample holds many counts of this clonotype. The chain couples TRBV20-1 to TRBJ1-2, with D perhaps matching TRBD1 (6 bases). The CDR3 is 15 residues long. Per the germline V gene, CDR1 is DFQATT and CDR2 is SNEGSKA (reference sequence). Trimming pared 4 bases from V and 1 base from J, leaving 16 bases between. CDR3: CSATPPGHNNYGYTF. In DNA, the CDR3 is TGCAGTGCTACCCCTCCGGGACACAATAACTATGGCTACACCTTC.

In this sample, this clonotype turned up a few times. V is TRBV6-1 and J is TRBJ2-7; D tentatively reads TRBD1 or TRBD2 (7 bases each). The CDR3 consists of 15 residues. V was shortened by 2 bases and J by 5 bases, with 16 bases between the two germline ends. Germline CDR1 and CDR2: MNHNS and SASEGT. This CDR3 reads CASSELTGRANEQYF. The CDR3 nucleotides read TGTGCCAGCAGTGAATTGACAGGGAGGGCGAACGAGCAGTACTTC.

This clonotype appeared a few times. This chain connects TRBV7-2 to TRBJ2-7; TRBD1 aligns across 8 bases. From germline, CDR1 is SGHTA and CDR2 FQGNSA. This CDR3 region has 14 residues. V gave up 5 bases and J gave up 2 bases; unmatched junction bases: 5. CDR3 in DNA: TGTGCCAGCAGCGTACAGGGGGGAACCTACGAGCAGTACTTC. Its translation is CASSVQGGTYEQYF. Full variable domain (remainder filled in from reference TRBV7-2 and TRBJ2-7): GAGVSQSPSNKVTEKGKDVELRCDPISGHTALYWYRQSLGQGLEFLIYFQGNSAPDKSGLPSDRFSAERTGGSVSTLTIQRTQQEDSAVYLCASSVQGGTYEQYFGPGTRLTVT.

This clonotype has only a few counts. This chain connects TRBV4-3 to TRBJ1-3; 12 bases are a match to TRBD1. With V trimmed by 0 bases and J by 6 bases, 6 bases remained unmatched. The germline V gene encodes CDR1 LGHNA and CDR2 YSLEER. This CDR3 comprises 17 residues. The CDR3 DNA reads as TGCGCCAGCAGCCAAGAACGGGACAGGGGGCTTCAAAACACCATATATTTT. Translation: CASSQERDRGLQNTIYF.

Comment on this clonotype: Since the CDR3 does not end with the conserved phenylalanine or tryptophan, this likely comes from a read error. The chain uses TRBV6-5 and TRBJ1-4; 7 bases fit TRBD1. The germline gives CDR1 MNHEY, CDR2 SVGAGI. J gave up 4 bases and V 7 bases, and 3 bases lay outside the gene matches. The CDR3 consists of 13 residues. The chain's CDR3 is CASTGQVNEKLFV. CDR3 nucleotide sequence: TGTGCCAGCACAGGACAGGTTAATGAAAAACTGTTTGTT.

To note about this clonotype: A much bigger clone sits one base away, suggesting this may be a read error. This sequence joins TRBV6-6 and TRBJ1-2; D is undetermined. Trimming took 11 bases from V and 8 from J, leaving 15 bases between them. The CDR3 sequence is 11 residues long. CDR1 is MNHNY, CDR2 SVGAGI, per germline (reference sequence). The DNA of the CDR3 is TGTGCCTGCACGACCGGCGGGGGCTACACCTTC. Its protein product is CACTTGGGYTF.

This clonotype has more than one count but fewer than ten. The J gene is TRBJ2-1, the V gene TRBV5-1; 12 bases align to TRBD1. There are 16 residues in the CDR3. Per the germline V gene, CDR1 is SGHRS and CDR2 is YFSETQ. With V trimmed by 4 bases and J by 9 bases, 11 bases remained unmatched. CDR3 residues: CASSVSGTGGISEQFF. CDR3 coding DNA: TGCGCCAGCAGCGTGTCCGGGACAGGGGGCATAAGTGAGCAGTTCTTC. Looking up the rest from reference TRBV5-1 and TRBJ2-1 gives the full variable domain: KAGVTQTPRYLIKTRGQQVTLSCSPISGHRSVSWYQQTPGQGLQFLFEYFSETQRNKGNFPGRFSGRQFSNSRSEMNVSTLELGDSALYLCASSVSGTGGISEQFFGPGTRLTVL.

This chain connects TRBV20-1 to TRBJ2-7, with 7 bases identical to TRBD2. Trimming removed 6 bases from V and 6 bases from J; junction bases left unmatched: 8. The CDR3 consists of 12 residues. Germline V gene data show CDR1 as DFQATT and CDR2 as SNEGSKA (reference sequence). The CDR3 region has the DNA TGCAGTGCAAAAAGTTGGGGGGGCGAGCAGTACTTC. This translates into CSAKSWGGEQYF.

The table lists this clonotype with many counts. This sequence joins TRBV7-9 and TRBJ1-1, with D perhaps matching TRBD1 (5 bases). This CDR3 is 11 amino acids long. The V gene lost 7 bases and the J gene lost 14 bases, with 17 bases spanning the gap. Germline V CDR1 and CDR2: SEHNR, FQNEAQ (reference sequence). CDR3 coding DNA: TGTGCCAGCAAGAAGGGGCGGGAGACCTTCTTT. The encoded protein is CASKKGRETFF.

This clonotype was picked up a small number of times. The chain couples TRBV20-1 to TRBJ2-1; D is uncertain. This CDR3 region has 15 residues. Germline CDR1 DFQATT, CDR2 SNEGSKA (reference sequence). V gave up 0 bases and J gave up 0 bases, with 9 bases separating them. The DNA of the CDR3 is TGCAGTGCTAGAGAAGCCAGAAGCTCCTACAATGAGCAGTTCTTC. It is translated as CSAREARSSYNEQFF.

The chain links TRBV7-2 to TRBJ1-2, with unresolved D. V was pared by 4 bases and J by 6 bases, with 12 bases between. This CDR3 is built from 13 residues. Germline-derived CDR1 and CDR2 are SGHTA and FQGNSA. The CDR3 DNA reads TGTGCCAGCAGCTCTTACTTAGGAGATGGCTACACCTTC. Protein product: CASSSYLGDGYTF.

This clonotype came up a few times. The chain joins TRBV5-1 to TRBJ2-7; D perhaps matches TRBD1 (6 bases). The CDR3 sequence is 14 residues long. Trimming removed 4 bases at V and 2 bases at J, with 13 bases between. The germline V gene has CDR1 SGHRS and CDR2 YFSETQ. CDR3 in amino acids: CASSPGQNPYEQYF. The DNA of the CDR3 is TGCGCCAGCAGCCCGGGACAAAACCCCTACGAGCAGTACTTC. The full variable domain, in which reference TRBV5-1 and TRBJ2-7 provide the parts outside the CDR3, is KAGVTQTPRYLIKTRGQQVTLSCSPISGHRSVSWYQQTPGQGLQFLFEYFSETQRNKGNFPGRFSGRQFSNSRSEMNVSTLELGDSALYLCASSPGQNPYEQYFGPGTRLTVT.

Note on this clonotype: It may be a read error: a sequence one base away is much more abundant. The chain has TRBV7-2 and TRBJ2-7; no firm D call. Germline loops: CDR1 SGHTA, CDR2 FQGNSA. The CDR3 length is 12 residues. In DNA form, the CDR3 reads TGTGCCAGCAGCTTAGGTCTGGTGGAGCAGCACTTC. Amino acids: CASSLGLVEQHF. The variable domain in full, completed from reference TRBV7-2 and TRBJ2-7, reads GAGVSQSPSNKVTEKGKDVELRCDPISGHTALYWYRQSLGQGLEFLIYFQGNSAPDKSGLPSDRFSAERTGGSVSTLTIQRTQQEDSAVYLCASSLGLVEQHFGPGTRLTVT.

This clonotype has ten or more counts. This chain connects TRBV5-1 to TRBJ2-5; 12 bases align to TRBD2. Trimming cost V 1 base and J 6 bases; bases outside gene matches: 13. The germline CDR1 and CDR2 sequences are SGHRS and YFSETQ. The CDR3 sequence is 18 residues long. CDR3 nucleotides: TGCGCCAGCAGCTTGACACCGACTAGCGGGAGCGGGGGGAAGACCCAGTACTTC. Encoded protein: CASSLTPTSGSGGKTQYF.

This clonotype was observed a few times. This chain uses TRBV6-2 or TRBV6-3 with TRBJ1-2; TRBD1 might be the D (5 bases). In germline, CDR1 is MNHEY, CDR2 SVGEGT. This CDR3 has 14 amino acids. V lost 3 bases to trimming and J lost 4 bases, with 12 bases between them. The CDR3 coding sequence is TGTGCCAGCAGTTATCCCGGAGGGGCCTATGGCTACACCTTC. As protein: CASSYPGGAYGYTF.

This chain connects TRBV5-1 to TRBJ1-1, with a weak D call TRBD1 (6 bases). Germline CDR1 SGHRS, CDR2 YFSETQ. The CDR3 consists of 13 residues. Trimming took 4 bases from V and 3 from J, leaving 10 bases between them. The chain's CDR3 is CASSIQGHTEAFF. The CDR3 DNA reads TGCGCCAGCAGCATACAGGGACACACTGAAGCTTTCTTT.

The rearrangement joins TRBV20-1 to TRBJ1-6, with unresolved D. The germline V and J ends were trimmed by 0 bases and 0 bases, with 6 bases remaining between them. CDR3 length: 15 amino acids. CDR1 DFQATT and CDR2 SNEGSKA come from the germline V gene (reference sequence). In nucleotides, the CDR3 is TGCAGTGCTAGAGACTCGAACTCCTATAATTCACCCCTCCACTTT. Residues: CSARDSNSYNSPLHF.

This clonotype was detected many times. A read error may account for a junction end that differs from germline. The rearrangement joins TRBV6-5 to TRBJ2-7; 7 bases fit TRBD1. There are 13 residues in the CDR3. Per the germline V gene, CDR1 is MNHEY and CDR2 is SVGAGI. CDR3 in amino acids: CASRRTSKGADSF. The DNA for the CDR3 is TGTGCCAGCAGAAGAACCTCCAAGGGGGCCGATTCCTTC.

The genes are TRBV5-1 and TRBJ2-4; D remains ambiguous. The CDR3 consists of 13 residues. CDR1 SGHRS and CDR2 YFSETQ come from the germline V gene. V lost 2 bases, J lost 7 bases, and 10 bases lay in between. CDR3 residues: CASSLSSENIQYF. The CDR3 DNA reads TGCGCCAGCAGCTTAAGCTCGGAGAACATTCAGTACTTC.

This clonotype has just a few counts. This chain links TRBV20-1 with TRBJ2-7, with a possible D match to TRBD2 (6 bases). The CDR3 loop spans 14 amino acids. Trimming removed 4 bases from V and 6 bases from J, with 19 bases in between. Germline V lookup: CDR1 DFQATT, CDR2 SNEGSKA (reference sequence). The CDR3 region has the DNA TGCAGTGCTACCCAACGATCGGCGGGAACCGAGCAGTACTTC. This translates into CSATQRSAGTEQYF.

This clonotype was counted between two and nine times. The rearrangement links TRBV9 to TRBJ2-7; 11 bases fit TRBD2. J gave up 0 bases and V 0 bases, and 2 bases lay outside the gene matches. Germline V gene sequence: CDR1 SGDLS, CDR2 YYNGEE. There are 16 residues in the CDR3. The CDR3 region has the DNA TGTGCCAGCAGCGTAGGACTAGCGGGGAGCTCCTACGAGCAGTACTTC. Residues: CASSVGLAGSSYEQYF.

The chain employs TRBV18 and TRBJ1-1; 8 bases agree with TRBD1. This CDR3 is 12 amino acids long. J lost 6 bases, V lost 5 bases, and 2 bases had no gene match. Per the germline V gene, CDR1 is KGHSH and CDR2 is LQKENI. For the CDR3, the DNA is TGTGCCAGCTCAGCGGACAGGGCTGAAGCTTTCTTT. Protein sequence: CASSADRAEAFF.

This clonotype occurred many times. This chain joins TRBV7-3 and TRBJ1-1, with 7 bases lining up with TRBD1. Per the germline V gene, CDR1 is SGHTA and CDR2 is FQGTGA. CDR3 length: 14 amino acids. J was trimmed by 8 bases and V by 1 base; bases with no gene match: 7. In DNA, the CDR3 is TGTGCCAGCAGCTTAAGCTCGGGACAGAAAGAAGCTTTCTTT. Amino acid sequence: CASSLSSGQKEAFF.

On this clonotype itself: A clone one base away is much larger, so this may be a read error. The chain recombines TRBV7-9 with TRBJ1-3; 7 bases fit TRBD1. Per the germline V gene, CDR1 is SEHNR and CDR2 is FQNEAQ (reference sequence). The CDR3 has 17 residues. The CDR3 coding sequence is TGTGCCAGCAGCTTCCGACAGGGAAGGGTCTCTGGAAACACCAAATATTTT. This codes for CASSFRQGRVSGNTKYF. Full variable domain (missing parts from reference TRBV7-9 and TRBJ1-3): DTGVSQNPRHKITKRGQNVTFRCDPISEHNRLYWYRQTLGQGPEFLTYFQNEAQLEKSRLLSDRFSAERPKGSFSTLEIQRTEQGDSAMYLCASSFRQGRVSGNTKYFGEGSWLTVV.

The sample holds many counts of this clonotype. The rearrangement uses TRBV4-2 and TRBJ2-7; 8 bases agree with TRBD2. Germline-derived CDR1 and CDR2 are LGHNA and YNFKEQ. This CDR3 spans 14 amino acids. The V segment lost 0 bases and the J segment 9 bases; nucleotides outside the gene matches: 7. CDR3 protein: CASSQEASGRGQYF. In DNA form, the CDR3 reads TGTGCCAGCAGCCAAGAGGCTAGCGGGCGTGGGCAGTACTTC.

The chain recombines TRBV7-9 with TRBJ1-5; 7 nucleotides match TRBD1. J was trimmed by 2 bases and V by 5 bases; bases with no gene match: 3. CDR1 is SEHNR and CDR2 is FQNEAQ in the germline V gene (reference sequence). The CDR3 sequence is 14 residues long. CDR3 in DNA: TGTGCCAGCAGCGCAGACAGGGGCAATCAGCCCCAGCATTTT. Translating it yields CASSADRGNQPQHF.

A word on this clonotype: This may arise from a read error, as a much more abundant clone is one base away. V is TRBV6-5 and J is TRBJ2-7; possibly TRBD2 for D (6 bases). V was pared by 2 bases and J by 0 bases, with 11 bases between. The CDR3 is 15 amino acids. Germline lookup yields CDR1 MNHEY and CDR2 SVGAGI. CDR3 sequence: CASSYRRVPSYEQYF. The CDR3 DNA is TGTGCCAGCAGTTACAGGAGGGTCCCCTCCTACGAGCAGTACTTC.